These T cell receptor beta chains were read from a single sample in a study of CD8 T cells in Susac syndrome. TCRdb reprocessed the immunoSEQ multiplex PCR reads via MiXCR and lists one record per CDR3 protein. The table includes under 85,000 distinct CDR3 sequences, around 95% detected once. Specimen: CD8+ T cells from PBMCs. The receptors were sampled from a human donor with multiple sclerosis. Both conserved end residues are trimmed from each CDR3. The order of the fields is V gene, J gene, CDR3 protein.

V: TRBV27
J: TRBJ2-7
CDR3: ASSLGQGIEQY

V: TRBV15
J: TRBJ2-1
CDR3: ATAGAGESDEQF

V: TRBV7-9
J: TRBJ2-5
CDR3: ASSSSLRETQY

V: TRBV20-1
J: TRBJ1-2
CDR3: SARVWDSNYGYT

V: TRBV14
J: TRBJ2-7
CDR3: ASSRRPSGRNDEQY

V: TRBV7-9
J: TRBJ1-1
CDR3: ASRSGGRDTEAF

V: TRBV4-1
J: TRBJ1-2
CDR3: ASSQESTGQGLYGYT

V: TRBV30
J: TRBJ2-1
CDR3: AWSVLEGNNEQF

V: TRBV27
J: TRBJ1-2
CDR3: ASSLSIYSVGGYT

V: TRBV29-1
J: TRBJ2-3
CDR3: SVEMEAKRTQY

V: TRBV4-1
J: TRBJ2-7
CDR3: ASSQDWGQGSYEQY

V: TRBV6-1
J: TRBJ2-7
CDR3: ASSRLAGAAGEAYEQY

V: TRBV7-6
J: TRBJ2-3
CDR3: ASSAPTTDTQY

V: TRBV28
J: TRBJ2-1
CDR3: ASSRPLAGGSNEQF

V: TRBV3-1
J: TRBJ2-2
CDR3: ASSSKGTFTGELF

V: TRBV29-1
J: TRBJ2-7
CDR3: SVAQIASEQY

V: TRBV14
J: TRBJ2-1
CDR3: ASSQRDRAVEQF

V: TRBV30
J: TRBJ1-1
CDR3: AWKEMNTEAF

V: TRBV20-1
J: TRBJ2-1
CDR3: SASGGTSGVISYNEQF

V: TRBV28
J: TRBJ2-1
CDR3: ASTLSGTGNEQF

V: TRBV30
J: TRBJ1-5
CDR3: AWNVQGMGNQPQH

V: TRBV6-1
J: TRBJ1-5
CDR3: ASSEEEGAGNQPQH

V: TRBV28
J: TRBJ2-1
CDR3: ASSPGLEDEQF

V: TRBV7-9
J: TRBJ2-4
CDR3: ASSPLRLAKNIQY

V: TRBV13
J: TRBJ2-7
CDR3: ASSFAPDYEQY

V: TRBV6-6
J: TRBJ1-1
CDR3: ASSRTGGMNTEAF